A selection of T cell receptor beta chains follows, all from one sample in a study of cytomegalovirus exposure and HLA in healthy donors. Clones were read by immunoSEQ multiplex PCR, and TCRdb kept only the in-frame ones, dropping some. The sample carries about 180,000 clones, 75% to 85% recorded once. The sample comprised PBMCs. These receptors were obtained from a woman in her thirties in good health and CMV-seropositive. Each CDR3 is given with its conserved first and last residue. A D gene is named only where the DNA matches it firmly. Clone size is given for some rows only: seen once, a few or many times, or a class if the clone is expanded.

abundance: NA; j_gene: TRBJ2-7; v_gene: TRBV7-2; d_gene: TRBD1; CDR3aa: CASSLGQGTYEQYF; CDR3nt: TGTGCCAGCAGCTTAGGACAGGGCACCTACGAGCAGTACTTC
abundance: NA; j_gene: TRBJ2-7; v_gene: TRBV27; d_gene: TRBD1; CDR3aa: CASKRQGAADEQYF; CDR3nt: TGTGCCAGCAAGAGACAGGGAGCGGCGGACGAGCAGTACTTC
abundance: NA; j_gene: TRBJ2-3; v_gene: TRBV10-2; d_gene: NA; CDR3aa: CASSERGKVDTQYF; CDR3nt: TGCGCCAGCAGTGAAAGGGGGAAAGTTGATACGCAGTATTTT
abundance: NA; j_gene: TRBJ1-2; v_gene: TRBV7-9; d_gene: NA; CDR3aa: CASSPRTRGAPTF; CDR3nt: TGTGCCAGCAGCCCACGCACAAGGGGCGCTCCGACCTTC
abundance: NA; j_gene: TRBJ2-5; v_gene: TRBV6-1; d_gene: NA; CDR3aa: CASSDYGGPLEETQYF; CDR3nt: TGTGCCAGCAGTGACTACGGGGGGCCCCTAGAAGAGACCCAGTACTTC
abundance: NA; j_gene: TRBJ2-3; v_gene: TRBV7-2; d_gene: TRBD2; CDR3aa: CASSLGTSRTDTQYF; CDR3nt: TGTGCCAGCAGCTTAGGGACTAGCCGCACAGATACGCAGTATTTT
abundance: NA; j_gene: TRBJ1-4; v_gene: TRBV5-1; d_gene: NA; CDR3aa: CASSLVGDSNEKLFF; CDR3nt: TGCGCCAGCAGCTTGGTCGGGGACTCTAATGAAAAACTGTTTTTT
abundance: NA; j_gene: TRBJ1-6; v_gene: TRBV6-1; d_gene: NA; CDR3aa: CASSERGGVSPLHF; CDR3nt: TGTGCCAGCAGTGAACGGGGGGGAGTTTCACCCCTCCACTTT
abundance: NA; j_gene: TRBJ2-7; v_gene: TRBV9; d_gene: TRBD2; CDR3aa: CASSVGGGGPSYEQYF; CDR3nt: TGTGCCAGCAGCGTAGGAGGCGGGGGGCCCTCCTACGAGCAGTACTTC
abundance: NA; j_gene: TRBJ1-1; v_gene: TRBV19; d_gene: NA; CDR3aa: CASRAGNSMNTEAFF; CDR3nt: TGTGCCAGTAGGGCAGGGAACTCAATGAACACTGAAGCTTTCTTT
abundance: once; j_gene: TRBJ1-2; v_gene: TRBV7-2; d_gene: TRBD1; CDR3aa: CASSFPGQGAGYTF; CDR3nt: TGTGCCAGCAGCTTTCCGGGACAGGGGGCAGGCTACACCTTC
abundance: once; j_gene: TRBJ2-1; v_gene: TRBV7-8; d_gene: TRBD2; CDR3aa: CASSLGGGVGNEQFF; CDR3nt: TGTGCCAGCAGCTTGGGCGGGGGGGTGGGGAATGAGCAGTTCTTC
abundance: NA; j_gene: TRBJ2-2; v_gene: TRBV16; d_gene: TRBD1; CDR3aa: CASSRGQGETGELFF; CDR3nt: TGTGCCAGCAGCCGAGGACAGGGGGAGACCGGGGAGCTGTTTTTT
abundance: NA; j_gene: TRBJ2-3; v_gene: TRBV9; d_gene: TRBD2; CDR3aa: CASSVAMSGGPPGADTQYF; CDR3nt: TGTGCCAGCAGCGTAGCTATGAGCGGGGGGCCACCGGGAGCAGATACGCAGTATTTT
abundance: NA; j_gene: TRBJ2-1; v_gene: TRBV4-1; d_gene: NA; CDR3aa: CASSQASGAYNEQFF; CDR3nt: TGCGCCAGCAGCCAAGCTTCAGGGGCGTACAATGAGCAGTTCTTC
abundance: NA; j_gene: TRBJ2-5; v_gene: TRBV5-6; d_gene: NA; CDR3aa: CASSLEGGGLKTQYF; CDR3nt: TGTGCCAGCAGCTTGGAAGGGGGGGGGCTGAAGACCCAGTACTTC
abundance: NA; j_gene: TRBJ2-7; v_gene: TRBV6-5; d_gene: NA; CDR3aa: CASRDRAIYEQYF; CDR3nt: TGTGCCAGCAGGGACAGAGCAATCTACGAGCAGTACTTC
abundance: NA; j_gene: TRBJ2-5; v_gene: TRBV6-5; d_gene: TRBD1; CDR3aa: CASRAGGYWETQYF; CDR3nt: TGTGCCAGCAGAGCAGGGGGATACTGGGAGACCCAGTACTTC
abundance: NA; j_gene: TRBJ2-3; v_gene: TRBV4-1; d_gene: TRBD2; CDR3aa: CASSSSTYRRGAGTDTQYF; CDR3nt: TGCGCCAGCAGCTCATCAACGTATCGGCGGGGGGCGGGTACAGATACGCAGTATTTT
abundance: few; j_gene: TRBJ2-3; v_gene: TRBV11-3; d_gene: TRBD1; CDR3aa: CASSLSDRGRDTQYF; CDR3nt: TGTGCCAGCAGCCTCTCAGACAGGGGGCGGGATACGCAGTATTTT
abundance: NA; j_gene: TRBJ1-3; v_gene: TRBV9; d_gene: NA; CDR3aa: CASSPSGDTIYF; CDR3nt: TGTGCCAGCAGCCCCTCCGGGGACACCATATATTTT
abundance: once; j_gene: TRBJ1-1; v_gene: TRBV18; d_gene: TRBD1; CDR3aa: CASSPPQGADTEAFF; CDR3nt: TGTGCCAGCTCACCACCCCAGGGGGCTGACACTGAAGCTTTCTTT
abundance: NA; j_gene: TRBJ2-7; v_gene: TRBV19; d_gene: NA; CDR3aa: CASSIKVVGRSVARSYEQYF; CDR3nt: TGTGCCAGTAGTATTAAAGTCGTAGGGAGATCCGTCGCGCGCTCCTACGAGCAGTACTTC
abundance: few; j_gene: TRBJ2-7; v_gene: TRBV7-9; d_gene: TRBD2; CDR3aa: CASSVREAYEQYF; CDR3nt: TGTGCCAGCAGCGTCCGGGAGGCCTACGAGCAGTACTTC
abundance: NA; j_gene: TRBJ2-7; v_gene: TRBV28; d_gene: TRBD1; CDR3aa: CASSRRQGGGYNYEQYF; CDR3nt: TGTGCCAGCAGTAGGCGACAGGGTGGGGGATATAACTACGAGCAGTACTTC
abundance: once; j_gene: TRBJ2-7; v_gene: TRBV5-4; d_gene: TRBD1; CDR3aa: CASSPGGRDRGSYEQYF; CDR3nt: TGTGCCAGCAGCCCCGGGGGGCGGGACAGGGGATCCTACGAGCAGTACTTC
abundance: NA; j_gene: TRBJ2-7; v_gene: TRBV9; d_gene: TRBD2; CDR3aa: CASSASPGLAGGEQYF; CDR3nt: TGTGCCAGCAGCGCAAGCCCAGGGCTAGCGGGGGGCGAGCAGTACTTC
abundance: NA; j_gene: TRBJ2-7; v_gene: TRBV4-1; d_gene: TRBD1; CDR3aa: CASSQGGTGYEQYF; CDR3nt: TGCGCCAGCAGCCAAGGGGGGACAGGCTACGAGCAGTACTTC